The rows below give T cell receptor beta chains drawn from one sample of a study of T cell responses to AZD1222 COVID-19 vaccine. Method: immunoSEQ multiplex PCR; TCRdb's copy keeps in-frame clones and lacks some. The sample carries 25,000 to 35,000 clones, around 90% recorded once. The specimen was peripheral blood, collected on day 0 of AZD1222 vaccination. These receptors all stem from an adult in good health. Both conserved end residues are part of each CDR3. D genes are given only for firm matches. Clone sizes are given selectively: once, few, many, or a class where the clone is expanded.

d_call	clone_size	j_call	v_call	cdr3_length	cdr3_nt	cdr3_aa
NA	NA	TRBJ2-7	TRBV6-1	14	TGTGCCAGCAGTGAATGGGGATATCAAGACGAGCAGTACTTC	CASSEWGYQDEQYF
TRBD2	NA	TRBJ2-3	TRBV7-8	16	TGTGCCAGCAGCCCCGGAATAGCGGGAGAAACAGATACGCAGTATTTT	CASSPGIAGETDTQYF
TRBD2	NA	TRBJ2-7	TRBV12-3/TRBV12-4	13	TGTGCCAGCAGTTACCTACTAGCGGGCGAGCAGTACTTC	CASSYLLAGEQYF
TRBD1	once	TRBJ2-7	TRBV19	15	TGTGCCAGTAGTCCAGGGGGAAGGGGATCGGGGGAGCAGTACTTC	CASSPGGRGSGEQYF
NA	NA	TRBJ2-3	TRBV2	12	TGTGCCAGCTCTTTTTCAGAAGATACGCAGTATTTT	CASSFSEDTQYF
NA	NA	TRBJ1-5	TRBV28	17	TGTGCCAGCAGTTTTGGCGTTGGGCAGGCTGTAAATCAGCCCCAGCATTTT	CASSFGVGQAVNQPQHF
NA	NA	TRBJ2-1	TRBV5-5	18	TGTGCCAGCAGCTTGGCGGATTGGGTGGTTAGGTCTACTGGTGAGCAGTTCTTC	CASSLADWVVRSTGEQFF
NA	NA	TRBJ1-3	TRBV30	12	TGTGCCTGGAGTGTTTGGGGAAACACCATATATTTT	CAWSVWGNTIYF
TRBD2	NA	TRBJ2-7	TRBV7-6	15	TGTGCCAGCAGCTTAGGGGGGACTAGCGCCTACGAGCAGTACTTC	CASSLGGTSAYEQYF
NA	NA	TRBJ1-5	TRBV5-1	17	TGCGCCAGCAGCTTGGAACCGACAAGCGATAGCAATCAGCCCCAGCATTTT	CASSLEPTSDSNQPQHF
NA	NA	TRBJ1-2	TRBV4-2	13	TGTGCCAGCAGCCTTGACAACAGCTATGGCTACACCTTC	CASSLDNSYGYTF
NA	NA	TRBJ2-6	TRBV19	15	TGTGCCAGTTTTAACCTCCTCTCTGGGGCCAACGTCCTGACTTTC	CASFNLLSGANVLTF
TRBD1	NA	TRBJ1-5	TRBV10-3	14	TGTGCCATCAGTGGAGGTACAGGGGTTCAGCCCCAGCATTTT	CAISGGTGVQPQHF
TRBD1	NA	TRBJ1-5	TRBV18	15	TGTGCCAGCTCACCGGGGTCAGGGGGAAATCAGCCCCAGCATTTT	CASSPGSGGNQPQHF
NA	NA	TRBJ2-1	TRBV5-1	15	TGCGCCAGCAGCTTGGCACCTGCATCCTACAATGAGCAGTTCTTC	CASSLAPASYNEQFF
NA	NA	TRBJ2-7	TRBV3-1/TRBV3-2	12	TGTGCCAGCAGCCAAGGGGGTTACGAGCAGTACTTC	CASSQGGYEQYF
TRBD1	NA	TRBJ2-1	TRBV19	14	TGTGCCAGTACTGACAGGGTCCGGAGCAATGAGCAGTTCTTC	CASTDRVRSNEQFF
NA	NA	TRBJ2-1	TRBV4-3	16	TGCGCCAGCAGCCAGGGAGCGACTCTTCCCAACAATGAGCAGTTCTTC	CASSQGATLPNNEQFF
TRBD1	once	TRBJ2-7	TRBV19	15	TGTGCCAGTAGTATTCGGACAGGGATGACCTACGAGCAGTACTTC	CASSIRTGMTYEQYF
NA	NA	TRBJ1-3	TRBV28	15	TGTGCCAGCCTCCGGTCAGGTCGCTCTGGAAACACCATATATTTT	CASLRSGRSGNTIYF
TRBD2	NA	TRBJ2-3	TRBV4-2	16	TGTGCCAGCAGCCAAGGGGTAGCGGGACGCACAGATACGCAGTATTTT	CASSQGVAGRTDTQYF
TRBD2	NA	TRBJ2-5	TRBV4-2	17	TGTGCCAGCAGCCAAGATTCAGGACTAGCGGTTCAAGAGACCCAGTACTTC	CASSQDSGLAVQETQYF
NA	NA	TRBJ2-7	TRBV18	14	TGTGCCAGCTCACCACCTGGGACAACCTACGAGCAGTACTTC	CASSPPGTTYEQYF
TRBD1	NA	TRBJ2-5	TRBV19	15	TGTGCCAGTAGTAGAAGACAGGGCCGTCAAGAGACCCAGTACTTC	CASSRRQGRQETQYF
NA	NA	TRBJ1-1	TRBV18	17	TGTGCCAGCTCCCCACTAATGGGGATATCGGATCCCCGGGAAGCTTTCTTT	CASSPLMGISDPREAFF
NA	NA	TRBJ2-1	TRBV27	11	TGTGCCAGCAGATACGGGACAGAGCAGTTCTTC	CASRYGTEQFF
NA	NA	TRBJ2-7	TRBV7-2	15	TGTGCCAGCAACCCGGGCGGGGCCGCCGTCTACGAGCAGTACTTC	CASNPGGAAVYEQYF
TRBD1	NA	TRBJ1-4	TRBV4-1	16	TGCGCCAGCAGCCAAGCCGGGACAGGTGAAGGTGAAAAACTGTTTTTT	CASSQAGTGEGEKLFF
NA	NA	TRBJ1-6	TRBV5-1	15	TGCGCCAGCAGCTTGGATGGGGGTTGGAATTCACCCCTCCACTTT	CASSLDGGWNSPLHF
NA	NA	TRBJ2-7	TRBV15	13	TGTGCCACCAGCAGATTCAGGGCTGGCGAGCAGTACTTC	CATSRFRAGEQYF
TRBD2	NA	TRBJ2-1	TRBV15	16	TGTGCCACCAGCAGAGGCCGGTCTAGCGGGTACAATGAGCAGTTCTTC	CATSRGRSSGYNEQFF
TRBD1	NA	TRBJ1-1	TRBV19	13	TGTGCCAGTAGTAGAGGAGACAGGGTACCAGCTTTCTTT	CASSRGDRVPAFF
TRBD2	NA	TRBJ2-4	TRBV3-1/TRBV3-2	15	TGTGCCAGCAGCCAACAGCGGGAAGCCAAAAACATTCAGTACTTC	CASSQQREAKNIQYF
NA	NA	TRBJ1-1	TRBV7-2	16	TGTGCCAGCACCAGGGAGGGCAGCACTCTGAACACTGAAGCTTTCTTT	CASTREGSTLNTEAFF
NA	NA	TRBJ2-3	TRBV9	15	TGTGCCAGCAGCCCCCGACAGGATAGCACAGATACGCAGTATTTT	CASSPRQDSTDTQYF